This T cell receptor (beta chain) emerged from a study of shared clonotypes between healthy human individuals. The overall study: CD4 naive cells filled three plates per donor, CD4 memory three, CD8 naive two and CD8 memory one. Overall study results and limits: Naive subsets generally exceeded memory subsets in estimated richness.

Note on this clone: Antigen specificity is unknown.

Germline trimming cut 2 bases from V and 6 bases from J; bases unmatched to any gene: 12. Germline CDR1 SEHNR, CDR2 FQNEAQ (reference sequence). This CDR3 region has 17 residues. A deep-level run was used for the assay. The DNA input per sorted-subset replicate PCR was 200 ng, corresponding to tens of thousands of T cell genomes. Assay used: immunoSEQ multiplex PCR; TCRdb lists only in-frame clones, some missing. The table has 950,000 to 1,300,000 clones, roughly 75% seen once. The sequenced sample was memory CD4+ T cells sorted from blood. The subset denotes: CD45RA-negative fraction. The sequence came from a man aged 18 to 30 in good health. The rearrangement joins TRBV7-9 to TRBJ2-7; 11 nucleotides align to TRBD2. DNA for the CDR3: TGTGCCAGCAGCTTAACTAGCGGGAGTAGGTCCGATGGCGAGCAGTACTTC. It translates to CASSLTSGSRSDGEQYF.